The 21 T cell receptor beta chains presented below share a single source sample, sequenced in a study of beta chain features in type 1 diabetes. All of the isolated RNA was reverse transcribed, so expressed TCRB transcripts were sequenced. This table comes from immunoSEQ multiplex PCR, and its TCRdb copy is limited to in-frame clones, with some not included. The top ten clones hold approximately 0.015% of a sample with about 360,000 clones, over 10% of them seen once. The sequenced sample consisted of naive CD4+ T cells from blood. The receptor set was obtained from a man younger than 35 in good health.

This sequence joins TRBV7-9 and TRBJ2-7; D is uncertain. CDR1 SEHNR and CDR2 FQNEAQ come from the germline V gene (reference sequence). Deletions cut 1 base from V and 3 bases from J, with 10 bases between. The CDR3 is 14 amino acids. In DNA form, the CDR3 reads TGTGCCAGCAGCTTAGGGGTGGGCTTCTACGAGCAGTACTTC. It is translated as CASSLGVGFYEQYF.

Remarks on this clone: The identical CDR3 is also encoded by other nucleotide sequences in the sample. The chain carries TRBV7-9 and TRBJ2-3; 8 bases agree with TRBD1. The CDR3 spans 15 residues. J lost 2 bases, V lost 4 bases, and 5 bases had no gene match. Germline CDR1 is SEHNR and CDR2 is FQNEAQ (reference sequence). Here the CDR3 DNA reads TGTGCCAGCAGCTCCAGGACAGGGCTCACAGATACGCAGTATTTT. Translation: CASSSRTGLTDTQYF.

Only a few counts were recorded for this clone. The chain joins TRBV2 to TRBJ2-6; no firm D call. V lost 2 bases and J lost 0, with 2 bases in between. Germline V CDR1 and CDR2: SNHLY, FYNNEI. The CDR3 extends over 14 amino acids. In nucleotides, the CDR3 is TGTGCCAGCAGTGAATACTCTGGGGCCAACGTCCTGACTTTC. It translates to CASSEYSGANVLTF.

CDR3: CASSPGTGMNTEAFF. The CDR3 nucleotides are TGCGCCAGCAGCCCCGGGACAGGAATGAACACTGAAGCTTTCTTT. This chain links TRBV5-1 with TRBJ1-1; 8 bases line up with TRBD1. Per the germline V gene, CDR1 is SGHRS and CDR2 is YFSETQ. The CDR3 runs to 15 residues. V was pared by 4 bases and J by 0 bases, with 5 bases of the junction left unmatched.

This clone was detected a few times. The chain recombines TRBV28 with TRBJ2-5; 9 positions agree with TRBD1. CDR1 is MDHEN, CDR2 SYDVKM, per germline. This CDR3 spans 15 amino acids. V shed 4 bases, J shed 7 bases, and the junction held 10 bases outside the gene matches. The CDR3 spells CASSSTGDRVGTQYF. For the CDR3, the DNA is TGTGCCAGCAGTTCAACGGGGGACAGGGTAGGGACCCAGTACTTC.

This clone has a handful of counts. This sequence joins TRBV18 and TRBJ2-3, with TRBD1 as a possible D gene (6 bases). Germline V gene lookup returns CDR1 KGHSH and CDR2 LQKENI. The CDR3 has 15 residues. The V and J ends lost 6 bases and 0 bases respectively, with 13 bases between them. CDR3 nucleotides: TGTGCCAGCTCCCAACAGGGACCTAGCACAGATACGCAGTATTTT. This sequence encodes CASSQQGPSTDTQYF.

This clone was counted only a few times. V is TRBV5-6 and J is TRBJ2-2; the D gene is possibly TRBD2 (5 bases). Germline CDR1 reads SGHDT; CDR2 reads YYEEEE. The CDR3 is made up of 14 amino acids. V was trimmed by 2 bases and J by 7 bases, leaving 12 bases between them. The CDR3 DNA reads TGTGCCAGCAGCTTTTTAGAAAGCGGCGGGGAGCTGTTTTTT. Its translation: CASSFLESGGELFF.

The sample holds a few counts of this clone. This chain joins TRBV7-2 and TRBJ1-6; 9 bases are a match to TRBD1. The CDR3 has 16 residues. Germline-derived CDR1 and CDR2 are SGHTA and FQGNSA. After removal of 4 bases from V and 6 bases from J, the junction contained 7 bases not matched to a gene. CDR3 region: CASSSQDRGSNSPLHF. The CDR3 nucleotides read TGTGCCAGCAGCTCCCAAGACAGGGGGAGTAATTCACCCCTCCACTTT.

The rearrangement links TRBV29-1 to TRBJ2-3; D gene uncertain. In germline, CDR1 is SQVTM, CDR2 ANQGSEA. The CDR3 is made up of 13 amino acids. V was pared by 4 bases and J by 6 bases, with 14 bases between. The CDR3 region is CSVGLIMRDTQYF. The CDR3 DNA reads TGCAGCGTTGGCTTGATTATGCGGGATACGCAGTATTTT.

This clone was observed a handful of times. V gene TRBV7-3 combines with J gene TRBJ2-2; D is uncertain. This CDR3 contains 12 residues. Germline V gives CDR1 SGHTA, CDR2 FQGTGA. V lost 5 bases and J lost 5, with 6 bases in between. CDR3: CASSPTTGELFF. Here the CDR3 DNA reads TGTGCCAGCAGCCCGACTACCGGGGAGCTGTTTTTT.

This chain uses TRBV7-2 with TRBJ2-6; 7 bases align to TRBD1. The CDR3 consists of 17 residues. J gave up 0 bases and V 5 bases, and 7 bases lay outside the gene matches. The germline V gene has CDR1 SGHTA and CDR2 FQGNSA. CDR3 nucleotide sequence: TGTGCCAGCAGCCGACAGGGATCCGGCTCTGGGGCCAACGTCCTGACTTTC. As protein: CASSRQGSGSGANVLTF. The full variable domain, completed using reference TRBV7-2 and TRBJ2-6, is GAGVSQSPSNKVTEKGKDVELRCDPISGHTALYWYRQSLGQGLEFLIYFQGNSAPDKSGLPSDRFSAERTGGSVSTLTIQRTQQEDSAVYLCASSRQGSGSGANVLTFGAGSRLTVL.

V is TRBV5-1 and J is TRBJ2-5, with TRBD1 identical over 7 bases. CDR3 length: 15 residues. V shed 4 bases and J 3 bases; nucleotides not matched to a gene: 9. Germline assignment: CDR1 SGHRS and CDR2 YFSETQ. CDR3 DNA sequence: TGCGCCAGCAGCCGGGTGAGGGGGCGCGAAGAGACCCAGTACTTC. This sequence encodes CASSRVRGREETQYF.

The J gene is TRBJ1-2, the V gene TRBV7-2, with D unclear. V was pared by 1 base and J by 4 bases, with 10 bases between. CDR3 length: 14 residues. Germline V lookup: CDR1 SGHTA, CDR2 FQGNSA. The CDR3 loop is CASSLGPAAYGYTF. As DNA, the CDR3 is TGTGCCAGCAGCTTAGGACCAGCGGCCTATGGCTACACCTTC.

This chain links TRBV28 with TRBJ1-2; D gene uncertain. Per the germline V gene, CDR1 is MDHEN and CDR2 is SYDVKM. V was trimmed by 2 bases and J by 11 bases, leaving 15 bases between them. The CDR3 extends over 13 amino acids. The CDR3 here is CASSLILIREYTF. The CDR3 DNA reads as TGTGCCAGCAGTTTAATCCTAATCCGAGAATACACCTTC.

The gene calls are TRBV5-6 and TRBJ1-2; no firm D call. Trimming left V 4 bases short and J 4 bases short, with 17 bases between. CDR1 is SGHDT, CDR2 YYEEEE, per germline. The CDR3 contains 15 residues. CDR3 nucleotide sequence: TGTGCCAGCAGCCCCCTACATCCACGGGGCTATGGCTACACCTTC. Translating it yields CASSPLHPRGYGYTF. Full variable domain (remainder filled in from reference TRBV5-6 and TRBJ1-2): DAGVTQSPTHLIKTRGQQVTLRCSPKSGHDTVSWYQQALGQGPQFIFQYYEEEERQRGNFPDRFSGHQFPNYSSELNVNALLLGDSALYLCASSPLHPRGYGYTFGSGTRLTVV.

This chain joins TRBV30 and TRBJ1-1; D may be TRBD1 (5 bases). The CDR3 runs to 15 residues. V gave up 4 bases and J gave up 4 bases, with 19 bases separating them. Germline CDR1 GTSNPN, CDR2 SVGIG (reference sequence). This chain's CDR3 is CAWIEKGLRSTEAFF. The CDR3 DNA reads TGTGCCTGGATCGAGAAGGGGTTAAGAAGCACTGAAGCTTTCTTT.

The genes are TRBV7-3 and TRBJ1-2; D remains ambiguous. CDR3 length: 16 amino acids. The germline CDR1 and CDR2 sequences are SGHTA and FQGTGA. Trimming took off 5 bases at V and 6 bases at J, with 22 bases between the two ends. The DNA for the CDR3 is TGTGCCAGCAGCCCGGTGCCAACGGGAATCGGCGATGGCTACACCTTC. Translating gives CASSPVPTGIGDGYTF.

The rearrangement links TRBV6-4 to TRBJ2-1; 8 bases line up with TRBD1. The CDR3 sequence is 15 residues long. CDR1 and CDR2 (germline): MRHNA, SNTAGT. The V gene end was trimmed by 11 bases and the J gene end by 7 bases; junction bases not matched to a gene: 16. The CDR3 loop reads CAGSAPGQVLNEQFF. DNA for the CDR3: TGTGCCGGGAGCGCTCCGGGACAGGTCTTGAATGAGCAGTTCTTC.

This chain joins TRBV2 and TRBJ2-5, with 7 nucleotides matching TRBD1. The CDR3 is 12 residues long. V trimming: 9 bases; J trimming: 5 bases; junction bases outside the gene matches: 6. From germline, CDR1 is SNHLY and CDR2 FYNNEI. The CDR3 spells CASKGAGETQYF. The CDR3, as DNA: TGTGCCAGTAAGGGGGCTGGGGAGACCCAGTACTTC.

V gene TRBV29-1 combines with J gene TRBJ1-1, with D tentatively TRBD1 (5 bases). Trimming removed 7 bases at V and 3 bases at J, with 15 bases between. There are 13 residues in the CDR3. The germline V gene has CDR1 SQVTM and CDR2 ANQGSEA. Here the CDR3 DNA reads TGCAGCGCCACCTCCCCGGGGGACACTGAAGCTTTCTTT. Translation: CSATSPGDTEAFF.

The chain uses TRBV4-1 and TRBJ2-3; tentatively, D is TRBD2 (5 bases). Germline V gives CDR1 MGHRA, CDR2 YSYEKL. This CDR3 comprises 13 residues. The V end lost 1 base, the J end lost 11 bases, and 13 bases lay between the germline ends. The CDR3 bases are TGCGCCAGCAGCCAAGTGGCGCTAGGAGGGCAGTATTTT. Protein: CASSQVALGGQYF.